A single sample is the source of the 24 T cell receptor beta chains below, sequenced in a study of human T cells and chemical hapten exposure (dated by TCRdb to the early 2020s). Unfractionated whole blood was collected in Tempus Blood RNA tubes, and total RNA was extracted from that blood. The library relied on 5' RACE. The listed sequencing device is Illumina MiSeq. Using fastp at Q25 and MiXCR, TCRdb reprocessed the public reads and kept productive beta chains. Entries that share a CDR3 protein sequence are merged under the most common genes and DNA. This sample lists 95,000 to 120,000 distinct CDR3 sequences; 15% to 20% were detected once. 2.5% to 3.5% of the sample is held by the ten biggest clonotypes. These receptors all stem from a human donor in good health.

The chain uses TRBV12-3 or TRBV12-4 and TRBJ2-7; 11 bases are a match to TRBD1. V dropped 4 bases and J dropped 2; count of bases not matched to a gene: 4. CDR3 length: 15 residues. The CDR3 bases are TGTGCCAGCAGTTGGGGGGGACAGGGGGCCTACGAGCAGTACTTC. It codes for CASSWGGQGAYEQYF.

The chain employs TRBV28 and TRBJ2-1; tentative D call: TRBD2 (5 bases). Trimming removed 7 bases at V and 6 bases at J, with 22 bases between. CDR1 is MDHEN and CDR2 is SYDVKM in the germline V gene. The CDR3 has 16 residues. CDR3 region: CASIPVGPAGFNEQFF. The CDR3 nucleotides are TGTGCCAGCATCCCGGTCGGACCGGCGGGCTTCAATGAGCAGTTCTTC.

The sample holds a few counts of this clonotype. This chain connects TRBV11-3 to TRBJ2-7, with TRBD2 matching over 8 bases. The junction had 10 bases not matched to a gene; V was cut back by 4 bases and J by 2 bases. From germline, CDR1 is SGHNT and CDR2 YENEEA. This CDR3 spans 16 amino acids. The CDR3 DNA sequence: TGTGCCAGCAGCTCCCGGGGGGGGGTGAAACCCTACGAGCAGTACTTC. It codes for CASSSRGGVKPYEQYF.

The J gene is TRBJ1-1, the V gene TRBV12-3 or TRBV12-4; no clear D gene. The CDR3 extends over 10 amino acids. V shed 8 bases and J shed 12 bases, with 13 bases lying between them. CDR3 sequence (DNA): TGTGCCAGCGCGGCGGGGTTCCCTTTCTTT. Amino acid sequence: CASAAGFPFF.

This clonotype was recorded a few times. The V and J genes are TRBV20-1 and TRBJ1-1, with D possibly TRBD1 on 6 matching bases. Germline V lookup: CDR1 DFQATT, CDR2 SNEGSKA (reference sequence). The CDR3 consists of 14 residues. The V end lost 6 bases, the J end lost 1 base, and 15 bases lay between the germline ends. The CDR3 nucleotides are TGCAGTGCGTTGAACAGGGTACAGAACACTGAAGCTTTCTTT. This gives the protein CSALNRVQNTEAFF.

In this sample, this clonotype turned up a few times. The rearrangement joins TRBV27 to TRBJ2-3; possible D gene TRBD2, 5 bases. CDR3 length: 16 residues. Trimming pared 2 bases from V and 10 bases from J, leaving 22 bases between. Germline CDR1 MNHEY, CDR2 SMNVEV (reference sequence). CDR3 loop: CASSLTGLGDRKAQYF. The CDR3 DNA follows: TGTGCCAGCAGTTTAACGGGTCTCGGGGATAGAAAGGCGCAGTATTTT.

The chain has TRBV28 and TRBJ2-7, with D uncertain. Germline V gene sequence: CDR1 MDHEN, CDR2 SYDVKM. V gave up 1 base and J gave up 5 bases, with 3 bases separating them. The CDR3 runs to 11 residues. CDR3 sequence: CASSLLNEQYF. DNA for the CDR3: TGTGCCAGCAGTTTATTGAACGAGCAGTACTTC.

V and J are TRBV5-1 and TRBJ2-2, with 8 bases that match TRBD1. The CDR3 length is 15 residues. Germline V gene lookup returns CDR1 SGHRS and CDR2 YFSETQ. V dropped 3 bases and J dropped 6; count of bases not matched to a gene: 7. CDR3 residues: CASSSDRDGAGELFF. The CDR3, as DNA: TGCGCCAGCAGCTCGGACAGGGATGGTGCCGGGGAGCTGTTTTTT.

This chain uses TRBV5-1 with TRBJ2-3, with a weak D call TRBD2 (5 bases). CDR3 length: 16 amino acids. With 4 bases removed from V and 2 bases from J, the gap between germline ends came to 17 bases. Germline assignment: CDR1 SGHRS and CDR2 YFSETQ. CDR3 loop: CASSTGSGGATDTQYF. The CDR3 region has the DNA TGCGCCAGCAGCACGGGATCTGGTGGAGCCACAGATACGCAGTATTTT.

The J gene is TRBJ2-5, the V gene TRBV3-1; tentative D call: TRBD2 (6 bases). The V end was cut by 5 bases, the J end by 3 bases, with 13 bases between. The length of the CDR3 is 14 residues. Germline values: CDR1 LGHDT, CDR2 YNNKEL (reference sequence). The CDR3 sequence: CASSSAIAEETQYF. The CDR3 nucleotides are TGTGCCAGCAGCTCCGCGATAGCGGAAGAGACCCAGTACTTC.

This clonotype was counted between two and nine times. The gene calls are TRBV7-2 and TRBJ2-1; the D gene is possibly TRBD2 (7 bases). CDR3 length: 17 residues. Germline V gives CDR1 SGHTA, CDR2 FQGNSA. Trimming took off 5 bases at V and 8 bases at J, with 25 bases between the two ends. CDR3 nucleotides: TGTGCCAGCAGCCGCGAGCCCCCGGGATGGGGGGGCGATGAGCAGTTCTTC. Encoded protein: CASSREPPGWGGDEQFF.

The J gene is TRBJ2-5, the V gene TRBV4-1; D uncertain. CDR1 and CDR2 (germline): MGHRA, YSYEKL. Trimming pared 1 base from V and 4 bases from J, leaving 10 bases between. This CDR3 has 14 amino acids. The CDR3 here is CASSQGVSPETQYF. CDR3 in DNA: TGCGCCAGCAGCCAAGGGGTATCGCCAGAGACCCAGTACTTC.

This clonotype appeared many times. This chain uses TRBV5-1 with TRBJ2-7, with D tentatively TRBD2 (5 bases). CDR3 length: 14 amino acids. The germline V and J ends were trimmed by 0 bases and 3 bases, with 10 bases remaining between them. Germline V gene sequence: CDR1 SGHRS, CDR2 YFSETQ. The CDR3 region is CASSLAGLDYEQYF. In nucleotides, the CDR3 is TGCGCCAGCAGCTTGGCCGGACTCGACTACGAGCAGTACTTC. Full variable domain (missing parts from reference TRBV5-1 and TRBJ2-7): KAGVTQTPRYLIKTRGQQVTLSCSPISGHRSVSWYQQTPGQGLQFLFEYFSETQRNKGNFPGRFSGRQFSNSRSEMNVSTLELGDSALYLCASSLAGLDYEQYFGPGTRLTVT.

This chain links TRBV28 with TRBJ2-7; D could derive from TRBD1 or TRBD2 (6 bases each). Trimming removed 6 bases from V and 6 bases from J, with 18 bases in between. Germline-derived CDR1 and CDR2 are MDHEN and SYDVKM. The CDR3 sequence is 14 residues long. The CDR3 protein is CASSSTGFGGEQYF. CDR3 coding DNA: TGTGCCAGCAGCTCTACAGGGTTCGGGGGCGAGCAGTACTTC. Combining the CDR3 with reference TRBV28 and TRBJ2-7 gives the whole variable domain DVKVTQSSRYLVKRTGEKVFLECVQDMDHENMFWYRQDPGLGLRLIYFSYDVKMKEKGDIPEGYSVSREKKERFSLILESASTNQTSMYLCASSSTGFGGEQYFGPGTRLTVT.

The chain combines TRBV21-1 with TRBJ1-1. TRBV21-1 is a listed pseudogene. This CDR3 region has 14 residues. Written as DNA, the CDR3 is TGTGCCAGCAGCAAAAATCCCCTGAACACTGAAGCTTTCTTT. Encoded protein: CASSKNPLNTEAFF.

V is TRBV5-4 and J is TRBJ1-1, with D uncertain. CDR3 length: 12 residues. V lost 3 bases and J 1 base, leaving 4 bases between the germline ends. Per germline, CDR1 SGHNT and CDR2 YYREEE (reference sequence). The chain's CDR3 is CASSSPNTEAFF. The CDR3 DNA reads as TGTGCCAGCAGCTCCCCGAACACTGAAGCTTTCTTT. The complete variable domain, with remaining parts taken from reference TRBV5-4 and TRBJ1-1, reads ETGVTQSPTHLIKTRGQQVTLRCSSQSGHNTVSWYQQALGQGPQFIFQYYREEENGRGNFPPRFSGLQFPNYSSELNVNALELDDSALYLCASSSPNTEAFFGQGTRLTVV.

The sample holds a few counts of this clonotype. The rearrangement uses TRBV9 and TRBJ2-7; 8 nucleotides agree with TRBD2. J gave up 3 bases and V 0 bases, and 5 bases lay outside the gene matches. The length of the CDR3 is 15 residues. Germline CDR1 SGDLS, CDR2 YYNGEE. The CDR3 nucleotides are TGTGCCAGCAGCGTAGCTACCGGGGGGGGCTACGAGCAGTACTTC. This encodes CASSVATGGGYEQYF. Full variable domain (remainder filled in from reference TRBV9 and TRBJ2-7): DSGVTQTPKHLITATGQRVTLRCSPRSGDLSVYWYQQSLDQGLQFLIQYYNGEERAKGNILERFSAQQFPDLHSELNLSSLELGDSALYFCASSVATGGGYEQYFGPGTRLTVT.

The chain couples TRBV25-1 to TRBJ2-7; D is perhaps TRBD2 (5 bases). V lost 2 bases and J lost 4, with 15 bases in between. This CDR3 has 15 amino acids. Germline V CDR1 and CDR2: MGHDK, SYGVNS. The CDR3 reads CASSEGSVWAYEQYF. The CDR3 coding sequence is TGTGCCAGCAGTGAAGGTAGCGTATGGGCGTACGAGCAGTACTTC.

The CDR3 DNA follows: TGTGCCAGCAGTCAAGACTGGTTTGAAGCTTTCTTT. Its protein product is CASSQDWFEAFF. The genes are TRBV6-6 and TRBJ1-1; D is unclear. This CDR3 has 12 amino acids. CDR1 is MNHNY, CDR2 SVGAGI, per germline (reference sequence). Trimming pared 5 bases from V and 7 bases from J, leaving 11 bases between.

This clonotype was counted only a few times. This chain uses TRBV14 with TRBJ2-1; the match to TRBD2 covers 8 bases. After removal of 4 bases from V and 2 bases from J, the junction contained 7 bases not matched to a gene. The germline V gene has CDR1 SGHDN and CDR2 FVKESK. This CDR3 spans 16 amino acids. The CDR3 here is CASSRKLAGPYNEQFF. CDR3 coding DNA: TGTGCCAGCAGCCGCAAGCTAGCGGGCCCCTACAATGAGCAGTTCTTC.

This clonotype has a handful of counts. V is TRBV7-8 and J is TRBJ2-7, with D possibly TRBD2 on 5 matching bases. This CDR3 spans 15 amino acids. Trimming removed 5 bases at V and 0 bases at J, with 14 bases between. The germline V gene has CDR1 SGHVS and CDR2 FQNEAQ. The CDR3 DNA reads TGTGCCAGCAGCCCGAGGGTTGGGTTCTCCTACGAGCAGTACTTC. Translating gives CASSPRVGFSYEQYF.

The V and J genes are TRBV2 and TRBJ1-1, with D uncertain. This CDR3 has 13 amino acids. Germline CDR1 reads SNHLY; CDR2 reads FYNNEI. V lost 6 bases, J lost 2 bases, and 10 bases lay in between. This CDR3 reads CASRKQVNTEAFF. The CDR3, as DNA: TGTGCCAGCAGAAAGCAGGTCAACACTGAAGCTTTCTTT.

This clonotype has a handful of counts. CDR3 DNA: TGTGCCAGCAGCCAAAGAGCGGGGACTAGCACAGATACGCAGTATTTT. Translating it yields CASSQRAGTSTDTQYF. This chain links TRBV3-1 with TRBJ2-3; 7 nucleotides match TRBD2. After removal of 2 bases from V and 0 bases from J, the junction contained 5 bases not matched to a gene. The CDR3 spans 16 residues. CDR1 is LGHDT, CDR2 YNNKEL, per germline (reference sequence).

This clonotype turned up a few times. This chain joins TRBV6-5 and TRBJ1-2; 7 bases are a match to TRBD1. The V gene's germline CDR1 is MNHEY and CDR2 SVGAGI. The CDR3 totals 14 residues. V was pared by 7 bases and J by 0 bases, with 5 bases of the junction left unmatched. CDR3 protein: CASTPQGPNYGYTF. CDR3 bases: TGTGCCAGCACCCCACAGGGGCCTAACTATGGCTACACCTTC.